Given below is one T cell receptor beta chain in context. Its cognate antigen is unknown. Germline loops: CDR1 SGHDN, CDR2 FVKESK. With 0 bases removed from V and 4 bases from J, the gap between germline ends came to 16 bases. This CDR3 has 16 residues. The data were taken from a study of OX40 agonist ivuxolimab in advanced cancers. Overall study findings and caveats: By week 6 at 0.1 to 3.0 mg/kg, blood CD4+ and CD8+ T cells had expanded clonally.

The table came from immunoSEQ multiplex PCR; TCRdb's copy has only in-frame clones and leaves some out. This table has roughly 60,000 clones, about four fifths appearing once. This clonotype was obtained from an adult with an advanced solid tumor such as melanoma, head and neck, liver or kidney cancer. The sample was CD4+ or CD8+ T cells sorted from blood, taken in a trial of the OX40 agonist ivuxolimab. V and J are TRBV14 and TRBJ2-7; a possible D gene is TRBD2 (7 bases). The CDR3: CASSQDRGAQSYEQYF. In DNA, the CDR3 is TGTGCCAGCAGCCAAGATCGGGGGGCCCAATCTTACGAGCAGTACTTC.